The rows below give T cell receptor beta chains drawn from one sample of a study of vaccination effects on CD4 cells after COVID-19. For these TCRs, the target antigens are not known. Method: immunoSEQ multiplex PCR; TCRdb's copy keeps in-frame clones and lacks some. The table shows 35,000 to 45,000 clones, with less than 85% occurring only once. This specimen consisted of CD4+ T cells from PBMCs cultured without peptide, obtained after COVID-19 vaccination. These receptors all come from a human donor who had a prior SARS-CoV-2 infection. Each CDR3 is given with its conserved first and last residue. Each record gives: J gene, D gene, V gene, clone size, CDR3 protein, CDR3 DNA. D genes are given only for firm matches. Size is omitted from some rows. Given values are once, few, many or a class for expanded clones.

TRBJ2-3 | . | TRBV19 | . | CASSIGPEADTQYF | TGTGCCAGTAGTATTGGACCAGAGGCAGATACGCAGTATTTT
TRBJ2-5 | TRBD1 | TRBV19 | . | CASSIAGQGQETQYF | TGTGCCAGTAGTATAGCCGGACAGGGCCAGGAGACCCAGTACTTC
TRBJ2-1 | TRBD2 | TRBV19 | . | CASSRTSGSSYNEQFF | TGTGCCAGTAGTAGGACTAGCGGGAGCTCCTACAATGAGCAGTTCTTC
TRBJ2-1 | TRBD2 | TRBV14 | . | CASSIGGSSYNEQFF | TGTGCCAGCAGCATTGGCGGGAGCTCCTACAATGAGCAGTTCTTC
TRBJ2-5 | . | TRBV5-4 | few | CASSLTLTAQETQYF | TGTGCCAGCAGCTTGACTCTGACGGCACAAGAGACCCAGTACTTC
TRBJ2-7 | . | TRBV7-3 | once | CASSLYGTPNYEQYF | TGTGCCAGCAGCTTATACGGGACGCCAAACTACGAGCAGTACTTC
TRBJ2-1 | . | TRBV4-2 | . | CASSQVQGGGTDEQFF | TGTGCCAGCAGCCAAGTACAGGGAGGGGGTACGGATGAGCAGTTCTTC
TRBJ2-4 | . | TRBV2 | . | CASSEDGVFPQYF | TGTGCCAGCAGTGAAGATGGAGTTTTCCCTCAGTACTTC
TRBJ1-1 | . | TRBV18 | . | CASSPLLDNTEAFF | TGTGCCAGCTCACCATTATTGGACAACACTGAAGCTTTCTTT
TRBJ1-3 | . | TRBV14 | . | CASSQLQTYSGNTIYF | TGTGCCAGCAGCCAACTACAGACCTACTCTGGAAACACCATATATTTT
TRBJ2-3 | . | TRBV11-3 | . | CASSPRSSTDTQYF | TGTGCCAGCAGCCCCCGTTCTAGCACAGATACGCAGTATTTT
TRBJ2-7 | . | TRBV12-5 | few | CASGPDRVETPEF | TGTGCTAGTGGCCCGGACAGAGTTGAGACTCCTGAATTC
TRBJ1-5 | . | TRBV30 | . | CAWSIQGRDSNQPQHF | TGTGCCTGGAGTATCCAGGGTAGGGATAGCAATCAGCCCCAGCATTTT
TRBJ1-5 | TRBD1 | TRBV9 | . | CASSVGGDRELSAQHF | TGTGCCAGCAGCGTAGGGGGGGACAGGGAGTTATCGGCCCAGCATTTT
TRBJ2-2 | . | TRBV18 | . | CASSAGTRDTGELFF | TGTGCCAGCTCGGCGGGGACGCGGGACACCGGGGAGCTGTTTTTT
TRBJ1-1 | TRBD1 | TRBV27 | . | CASGNFRTGGTEAFF | TGTGCCAGCGGGAATTTCAGGACAGGGGGCACTGAAGCTTTCTTT
TRBJ1-3 | . | TRBV7-2 | . | CASSFFQNTIYF | TGTGCCAGCAGCTTCTTTCAAAACACCATATATTTT
TRBJ1-3 | . | TRBV12-3/TRBV12-4 | . | CASSNSGNTIYF | TGTGCCAGCAGTAACTCTGGAAACACCATATATTTT
TRBJ2-1 | . | TRBV6-5 | . | CASRPSPYNEQFF | TGTGCCAGCCGACCCTCACCCTACAATGAGCAGTTCTTC
TRBJ1-3 | . | TRBV7-9 | . | CASSSYRGGNTIYF | TGTGCCAGCAGCTCATACCGGGGAGGAAACACCATATATTTT
TRBJ2-1 | TRBD2 | TRBV5-4 | . | CASSRLAGLYNEQFF | TGTGCCAGCAGTAGACTAGCGGGCCTCTACAATGAGCAGTTCTTC
TRBJ2-7 | TRBD2 | TRBV19 | . | CASSIDPGLAGPAGEQYF | TGTGCCAGTAGTATAGATCCGGGACTAGCGGGACCGGCAGGCGAGCAGTACTTC
TRBJ2-7 | . | TRBV15 | few | CATSRDIGGYEQYF | TGTGCCACCAGCAGAGATATAGGGGGCTACGAGCAGTACTTC
TRBJ2-7 | . | TRBV9 | . | CASSVDGLRGNDYEQYF | TGTGCCAGCAGCGTAGACGGCCTCCGGGGGAATGACTACGAGCAGTACTTC
TRBJ2-1 | . | TRBV6-4 | . | CASSDSSGSYNEQFF | TGTGCCAGCAGTGACTCTAGCGGCTCCTACAATGAGCAGTTCTTC
TRBJ1-6 | TRBD1 | TRBV5-1 | few | CASSFRQGPNSPLHF | TGCGCCAGCAGCTTCCGACAGGGACCAAATTCACCCCTCCACTTT
TRBJ2-7 | TRBD2 | TRBV5-1 | few | CASSFVAGLYYEQYF | TGCGCCAGCAGCTTCGTAGCGGGTTTGTACTACGAGCAGTACTTC
TRBJ1-5 | . | TRBV2 | . | CASSEQGTSGQPQHF | TGTGCCAGCAGTGAACAGGGGACCTCCGGGCAGCCCCAGCATTTT
TRBJ2-7 | TRBD1 | TRBV5-4 | . | CASSGDRGHYEQYF | TGTGCCAGCAGCGGGGACAGGGGGCATTACGAGCAGTACTTC
TRBJ1-2 | . | TRBV30 | . | CAWSQGYYGYTF | TGTGCCTGGAGCCAAGGGTACTATGGCTACACCTTC
TRBJ1-2 | . | TRBV2 | . | CASSEGADYGYTF | TGTGCCAGCAGTGAAGGGGCGGACTATGGCTACACCTTC
TRBJ2-7 | . | TRBV3-1/TRBV3-2 | . | CASSQVQGRYEQYF | TGTGCCAGCAGCCAAGTGCAGGGGAGATACGAGCAGTACTTC
TRBJ2-7 | . | TRBV6-2/TRBV6-3 | . | CASSYFLSGSGDYEQYF | TGTGCCAGCAGTTACTTTCTCTCCGGGAGCGGAGACTACGAGCAGTACTTC
TRBJ2-7 | TRBD1 | TRBV6-2/TRBV6-3 | . | CASSAPWDRGVHEQYF | TGTGCCAGCAGTGCTCCTTGGGACAGGGGGGTCCACGAGCAGTACTTC
TRBJ2-1 | TRBD2 | TRBV5-1 | . | CASSVEPGTSRISYNEQFF | TGCGCCAGCAGCGTTGAACCCGGGACTAGTAGGATTTCCTACAATGAGCAGTTCTTC
TRBJ2-3 | . | TRBV19 | . | CASRDRVRGNTDTQYF | TGTGCCAGTAGGGACAGGGTGCGGGGGAACACAGATACGCAGTATTTT
TRBJ2-5 | TRBD1 | TRBV5-6 | . | CASSPGTGDQFEETQYF | TGTGCCAGCAGCCCAGGGACAGGGGACCAATTTGAGGAGACCCAGTACTTC
TRBJ1-5 | TRBD1 | TRBV27 | few | CASKIRDRGSNQPQHF | TGTGCCAGCAAAATCAGGGACAGGGGGAGCAATCAGCCCCAGCATTTT
TRBJ1-5 | TRBD1 | TRBV25-1 | . | CASSDDRGNALGQPQHF | TGTGCCAGCAGTGACGACAGGGGCAATGCACTGGGTCAGCCCCAGCATTTT
TRBJ2-7 | TRBD2 | TRBV5-5 | few | CASSWGLAESYEQYF | TGTGCCAGCAGCTGGGGACTAGCGGAGTCCTACGAGCAGTACTTC
TRBJ2-5 | . | TRBV5-1 | few | CASSLARGAETQYF | TGCGCCAGCAGCTTGGCCAGGGGGGCAGAGACCCAGTACTTC
TRBJ2-1 | . | TRBV6-5 | . | CASSYSFGDNEQFF | TGTGCCAGCAGTTACTCGTTTGGGGACAATGAGCAGTTCTTC
TRBJ2-3 | TRBD2 | TRBV5-1 | . | CASSLYLASGEGTQYF | TGCGCCAGCAGCTTGTATCTAGCTAGCGGGGAAGGGACGCAGTATTTT
TRBJ2-3 | . | TRBV15 | . | CATRERASGTDTQYF | TGTGCCACCAGGGAGAGGGCTAGCGGCACAGATACGCAGTATTTT
TRBJ2-7 | . | TRBV7-2 | . | CASSLIGGAPGQTPYEQYF | TGTGCCAGCAGCCTTATAGGGGGGGCCCCGGGACAGACGCCCTACGAGCAGTACTTC
TRBJ2-5 | TRBD2 | TRBV19 | . | CASSSQRGSIQETQYF | TGTGCCAGTAGTTCCCAGCGGGGGTCGATCCAAGAGACCCAGTACTTC
TRBJ1-5 | . | TRBV30 | once | CAWSWGRSNQPQHF | TGTGCCTGGAGTTGGGGTCGTAGCAATCAGCCCCAGCATTTT
TRBJ1-2 | TRBD1 | TRBV5-1 | . | CASSLGAGGIYGYTF | TGCGCCAGCAGCTTGGGTGCAGGGGGTATCTATGGCTACACCTTC
TRBJ1-4 | . | TRBV7-2 | . | CASSHDLTTNEKLFF | TGTGCCAGCAGCCACGATCTTACAACTAATGAAAAACTGTTTTTT
TRBJ1-4 | TRBD1 | TRBV9 | . | CASSVEGTGDEKLFF | TGTGCCAGCAGCGTAGAGGGGACAGGGGATGAAAAACTGTTTTTT
TRBJ1-1 | . | TRBV2 | . | CASSEAATVRAFF | TGTGCCAGCAGTGAGGCCGCGACGGTTCGAGCTTTCTTT
TRBJ2-7 | . | TRBV30 | . | CAWSFGGEQYF | TGTGCCTGGAGTTTCGGAGGCGAGCAGTACTTC
TRBJ2-7 | TRBD2 | TRBV7-2 | . | CASSLDRTSGTYEQYF | TGTGCCAGCAGCTTAGATAGGACTAGCGGCACCTACGAGCAGTACTTC
TRBJ2-1 | . | TRBV7-3 | . | CASRYTGGTYNEQFF | TGTGCCAGCAGGTATACCGGGGGAACCTACAATGAGCAGTTCTTC